The TCR beta chain described here comes from a study of Tregs in tolerant kidney transplant recipients. The germline V gene encodes CDR1 MGHDK and CDR2 SYGVNS. V lost 7 bases and J 8 bases, leaving 14 bases between the germline ends. This CDR3 has 13 amino acids. Method: immunoSEQ multiplex PCR; TCRdb's copy keeps in-frame clones and lacks some. The profile shows about 78,000 clones, around 90% of them singletons. This clonotype was obtained from a human donor who received a combined kidney and bone marrow transplant. Sequenced material: Tregs from blood, taken before the transplant. This chain links TRBV25-1 with TRBJ1-4, with no clear D. CDR3 nucleotides: TGTGCCAGCACTCGGTGGGTCGGGGAAAAACTGTTTTTT. Amino acid sequence: CASTRWVGEKLFF.